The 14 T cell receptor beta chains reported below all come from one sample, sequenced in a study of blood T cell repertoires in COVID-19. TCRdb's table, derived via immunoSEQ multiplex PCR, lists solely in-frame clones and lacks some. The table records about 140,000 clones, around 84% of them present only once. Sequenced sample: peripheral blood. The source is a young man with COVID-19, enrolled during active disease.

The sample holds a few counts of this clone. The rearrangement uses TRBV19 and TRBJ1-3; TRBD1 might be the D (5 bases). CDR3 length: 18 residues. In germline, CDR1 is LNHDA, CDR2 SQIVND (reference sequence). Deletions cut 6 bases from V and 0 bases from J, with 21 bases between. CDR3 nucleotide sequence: TGTGCCAGTAGCCCGCGTTCCCGGGGGGTAGTCTCTGGAAACACCATATATTTT. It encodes CASSPRSRGVVSGNTIYF.

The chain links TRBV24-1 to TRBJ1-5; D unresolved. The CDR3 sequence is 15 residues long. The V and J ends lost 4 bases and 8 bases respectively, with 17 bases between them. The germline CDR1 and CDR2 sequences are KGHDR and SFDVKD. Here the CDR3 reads CATSDPDGPAEPQHF. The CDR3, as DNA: TGTGCCACCAGTGACCCTGACGGCCCGGCGGAGCCCCAGCATTTT.

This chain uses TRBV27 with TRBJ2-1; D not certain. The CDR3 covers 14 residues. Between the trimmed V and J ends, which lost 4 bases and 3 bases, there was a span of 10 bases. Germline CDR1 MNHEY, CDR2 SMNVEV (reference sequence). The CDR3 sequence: CASSSITVYNEQFF. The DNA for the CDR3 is TGTGCCAGCAGTTCCATCACAGTCTACAATGAGCAGTTCTTC.

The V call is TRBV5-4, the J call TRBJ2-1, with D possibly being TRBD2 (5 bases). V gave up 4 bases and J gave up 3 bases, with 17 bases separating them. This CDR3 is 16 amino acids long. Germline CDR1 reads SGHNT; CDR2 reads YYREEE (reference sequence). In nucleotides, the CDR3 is TGTGCCAGCAGCATCTTATCCAGGACTGACTACAATGAGCAGTTCTTC. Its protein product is CASSILSRTDYNEQFF.

The CDR3 spells CAWRKWQEDTEAFF. The CDR3 DNA follows: TGTGCCTGGAGAAAATGGCAGGAGGACACTGAAGCTTTCTTT. The chain joins TRBV30 to TRBJ1-1; D gene unclear. The CDR3 length is 14 residues. The V end lost 3 bases, the J end lost 3 bases, and 14 bases lay between the germline ends. Germline CDR1 and CDR2: GTSNPN and SVGIG (reference sequence). The whole variable domain, filled in from reference TRBV30 and TRBJ1-1, reads SQTIHQWPATLVQPVGSPLSLECTVEGTSNPNLYWYRQAAGRGLQLLFYSVGIGQISSEVPQNLSASRPQDRQFILSSKKLLLSDSGFYLCAWRKWQEDTEAFFGQGTRLTVV.

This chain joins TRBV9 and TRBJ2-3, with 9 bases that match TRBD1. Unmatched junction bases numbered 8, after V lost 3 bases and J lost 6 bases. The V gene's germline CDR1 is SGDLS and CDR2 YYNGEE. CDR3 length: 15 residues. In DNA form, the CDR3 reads TGTGCCAGCAGCGGTGATTGGGACAGGGTCGATACGCAGTATTTT. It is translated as CASSGDWDRVDTQYF.

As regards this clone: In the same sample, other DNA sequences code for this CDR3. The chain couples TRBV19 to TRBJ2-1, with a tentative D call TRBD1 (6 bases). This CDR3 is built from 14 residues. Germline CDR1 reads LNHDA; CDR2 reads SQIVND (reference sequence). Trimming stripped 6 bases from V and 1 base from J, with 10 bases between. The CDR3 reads CASRNRGSYNEQFF. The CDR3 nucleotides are TGTGCCAGTAGAAATAGGGGGTCCTACAATGAGCAGTTCTTC.

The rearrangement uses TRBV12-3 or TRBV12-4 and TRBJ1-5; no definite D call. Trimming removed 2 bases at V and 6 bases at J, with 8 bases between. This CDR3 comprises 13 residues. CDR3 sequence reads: CASSLTGVQPQHF. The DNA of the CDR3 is TGTGCCAGCAGTTTAACCGGGGTTCAGCCCCAGCATTTT.

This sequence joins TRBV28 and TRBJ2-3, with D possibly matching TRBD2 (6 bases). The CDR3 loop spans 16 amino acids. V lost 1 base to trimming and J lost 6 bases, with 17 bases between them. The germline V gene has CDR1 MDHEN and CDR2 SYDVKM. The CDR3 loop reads CASSLFRTTIGDTQYF. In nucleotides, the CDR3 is TGTGCCAGCAGTTTATTCCGGACTACGATCGGGGATACGCAGTATTTT.

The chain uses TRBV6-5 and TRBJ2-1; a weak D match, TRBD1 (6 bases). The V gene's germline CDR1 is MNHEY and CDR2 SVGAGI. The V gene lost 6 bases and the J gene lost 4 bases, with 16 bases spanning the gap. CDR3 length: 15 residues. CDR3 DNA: TGTGCCAGCAGCCAAGGACAGAACAAGTACAATGAGCAGTTCTTC. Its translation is CASSQGQNKYNEQFF.

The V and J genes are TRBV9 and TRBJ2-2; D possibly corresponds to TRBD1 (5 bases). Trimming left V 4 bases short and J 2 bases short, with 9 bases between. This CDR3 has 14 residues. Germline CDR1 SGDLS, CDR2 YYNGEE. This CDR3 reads CASSRGDNTGELFF. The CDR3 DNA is TGTGCCAGCAGCAGGGGCGACAACACCGGGGAGCTGTTTTTT.

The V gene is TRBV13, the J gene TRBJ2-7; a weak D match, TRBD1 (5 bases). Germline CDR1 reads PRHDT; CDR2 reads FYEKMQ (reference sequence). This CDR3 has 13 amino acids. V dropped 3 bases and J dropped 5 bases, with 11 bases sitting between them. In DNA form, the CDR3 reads TGTGCCAGCAGCTTCCCCCCAGGGCACGAGCAGTACTTC. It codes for CASSFPPGHEQYF. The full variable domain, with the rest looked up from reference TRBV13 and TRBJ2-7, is AAGVIQSPRHLIKEKRETATLKCYPIPRHDTVYWYQQGPGQDPQFLISFYEKMQSDKGSIPDRFSAQQFSDYHSELNMSSLELGDSALYFCASSFPPGHEQYFGPGTRLTVT.

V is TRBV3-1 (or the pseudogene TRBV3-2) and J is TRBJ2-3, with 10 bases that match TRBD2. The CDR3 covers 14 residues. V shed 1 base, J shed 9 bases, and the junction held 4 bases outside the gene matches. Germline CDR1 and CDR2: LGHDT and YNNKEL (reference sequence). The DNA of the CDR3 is TGTGCCAGCAGCCAAGCCAAGCGGGAGGGAACGCAGTATTTT. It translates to CASSQAKREGTQYF.

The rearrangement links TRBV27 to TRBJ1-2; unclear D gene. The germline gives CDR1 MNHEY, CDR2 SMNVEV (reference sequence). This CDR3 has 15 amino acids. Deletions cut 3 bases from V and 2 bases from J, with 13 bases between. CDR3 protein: CASSFGFAGNYGYTF. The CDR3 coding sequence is TGTGCCAGCAGTTTTGGGTTTGCGGGGAACTATGGCTACACCTTC.